The text below deals with one T cell receptor beta chain. Only in-frame clones appear in the TCRdb table, and some are missing; sequencing was by immunoSEQ multiplex PCR. The data hold around 250,000 clones, with roughly nine tenths observed a single time. The CDR3 is 14 residues long. Germline CDR1 and CDR2: LGHNA and YNFKEQ. The trim removed 4 bases at V and 7 bases at J, leaving 6 bases unmatched. Participants' reported clinical history set cohort assignment. This record belongs to a study of blood T cell repertoires in COVID-19. Study-wide background: The United States, Italy and Spain supplied acute and convalescent COVID-19 samples. The analysed material was cDNA or gDNA that came from T cells, B-cell-depleted T cells, or PBMCs.

The receptor was derived from a human donor in a cohort exposed to, infected with or recovered from COVID-19 (not recorded which). The donor label of this sample is uncertain. The chain uses TRBV4-2 and TRBJ2-5, with TRBD2 identical over 10 bases. Input material: PBMCs or T cells enriched from blood (not recorded which). The CDR3 DNA reads TGTGCCAGCAGCCCTAGCGGGGGCCGGGGGACCCAGTACTTC. This gives the protein CASSPSGGRGTQYF.